A single sample is the source of the 4 T cell receptor beta chains below, sequenced in a study of blood T cell repertoires in COVID-19. Here immunoSEQ multiplex PCR was the method, and the copy in TCRdb shows in-frame clones only, minus some. The sample consists of about 140,000 clones, roughly 79% of them appearing once. The sequencing input was PBMCs or T cells enriched from blood (not recorded which). These receptors all come from a woman aged 45-59 years who had recovered from COVID-19.

The chain joins TRBV28 to TRBJ2-7; D possibly corresponds to TRBD2 (6 bases). Germline lookup yields CDR1 MDHEN and CDR2 SYDVKM. With 2 bases removed from V and 0 bases from J, the gap between germline ends came to 14 bases. CDR3 length equals 16 residues. CDR3 DNA sequence: TGTGCCAGCAGTTTAGCCTTAGCGGTTCTCTCCTACGAGCAGTACTTC. This gives the protein CASSLALAVLSYEQYF.

The chain is built from TRBV7-9 and TRBJ1-4; tentatively, D is TRBD1 (5 bases). Germline values: CDR1 SEHNR, CDR2 FQNEAQ (reference sequence). The CDR3 extends over 14 amino acids. Trimming removed 1 base from V and 7 bases from J, with 10 bases in between. CDR3 residues: CASSLGQPGEKLFF. CDR3 DNA sequence: TGTGCCAGCAGCTTAGGACAGCCCGGTGAAAAACTGTTTTTT.

This sequence joins TRBV19 and TRBJ1-1, with a weak D call TRBD1 (6 bases). Germline lookup yields CDR1 LNHDA and CDR2 SQIVND (reference sequence). The CDR3 is 13 residues long. The ends were cut back, 1 base at V and 6 bases at J, with 9 bases in the middle. Here the CDR3 DNA reads TGTGCCAGTAGTATAGCGGGGGGCCCTGAAGCTTTCTTT. Residues: CASSIAGGPEAFF.

The chain recombines TRBV2 with TRBJ1-1; no reliable D call. The CDR3 has 12 amino acids. Germline CDR1 and CDR2: SNHLY and FYNNEI. V lost 11 bases to trimming and J lost 3 bases, with 13 bases between them. The CDR3 nucleotides are TGTGCCGCGACTAGTTGGGACACTGAAGCTTTCTTT. Translated: CAATSWDTEAFF.